A single sample is the source of the 19 T cell receptor beta chains below, sequenced in a study of graft-versus-host responses after intestinal transplantation. The method was immunoSEQ multiplex PCR; TCRdb's version includes in-frame clones alone and lacks a portion of them. The sample holds about 98,000 clones, roughly 83% seen once. This specimen consisted of PBMCs, obtained 255 days after intestinal transplant. The receptors stem from a human patient who received an intestinal transplant, so some T cells may come from the graft donor.

In this sample, this clone turned up a few times. CDR3 sequence (DNA): TGTGCCATCAGTGAGAAGGAAGGGGGCCCCTACGAGCAGTACTTC. Protein product: CAISEKEGGPYEQYF. The genes are TRBV10-3 and TRBJ2-7, with 7 nucleotides matching TRBD1. Germline assignment: CDR1 ENHRY and CDR2 SYGVKD. Trimming took 2 bases from V and 2 from J; bases not matched to a gene: 6. The length of the CDR3 is 15 residues.

Concerning this clone: Other DNA sequences in this specimen translate into the identical CDR3. The V gene is TRBV20-1, the J gene TRBJ2-3, with D unresolved. CDR3 length: 11 amino acids. V lost 3 bases to trimming and J lost 3 bases, with 4 bases between them. Per the germline V gene, CDR1 is DFQATT and CDR2 is SNEGSKA (reference sequence). The CDR3 bases are TGCAGTGCTAGGGGGACAGATACGCAGTATTTT. Its protein is CSARGTDTQYF.

The V call is TRBV2, the J call TRBJ2-7; TRBD1 matches 7 bases. With 3 bases clipped from V and 4 bases from J, the junction kept 6 bases outside the gene matches. Per germline, CDR1 SNHLY and CDR2 FYNNEI. The CDR3 length is 14 residues. The CDR3: CASSEPGTAYEQYV. The CDR3 DNA reads as TGTGCCAGCAGTGAGCCCGGGACAGCGTACGAGCAGTACGTC.

This sequence joins TRBV2 and TRBJ1-3, with D possibly matching TRBD1 (5 bases). CDR1 and CDR2 (germline): SNHLY, FYNNEI. This CDR3 contains 17 residues. Trimming took off 4 bases at V and 0 bases at J, with 16 bases between the two ends. The CDR3 bases are TGTGCCAGCAGTGTTGCCCGCGGGGCCGACTCTGGAAACACCATATATTTT. Translating it yields CASSVARGADSGNTIYF.

This chain connects TRBV4-1 to TRBJ2-3, with 7 bases fitting TRBD2. With 1 base clipped from V and 0 bases from J, the junction kept 7 bases outside the gene matches. CDR1 and CDR2 (germline): MGHRA, YSYEKL. The CDR3 loop spans 17 amino acids. The CDR3 region has the DNA TGCGCCAGCAGCCAAGTGGGGACTACCATAAGCACAGATACGCAGTATTTT. Protein: CASSQVGTTISTDTQYF.

The gene calls are TRBV6-5 and TRBJ2-5, with D possibly TRBD2 on 6 matching bases. CDR3 length: 13 amino acids. Between the trimmed V and J ends, which lost 7 bases and 10 bases, there was a span of 19 bases. Germline assignment: CDR1 MNHEY and CDR2 SVGAGI. The CDR3: CASMPGAGEDQYF. Here the CDR3 DNA reads TGTGCCAGCATGCCGGGTGCCGGGGAGGACCAGTACTTC.

The chain links TRBV9 to TRBJ1-1; the D is unclear. The V end was cut by 0 bases, the J end by 7 bases, with 7 bases between. CDR1 is SGDLS and CDR2 is YYNGEE in the germline V gene. This CDR3 has 12 residues. The CDR3 DNA reads TGTGCCAGCAGCGTAGGGGCAGTTGAAGCTTTCTTT. Protein product: CASSVGAVEAFF.

The genes are TRBV11-2 and TRBJ1-1, with a weak D call TRBD1 (5 bases). CDR3 length: 15 amino acids. Germline values: CDR1 SGHAT, CDR2 FQNNGV. The V and J ends lost 5 bases and 2 bases respectively, with 15 bases between them. CDR3 DNA: TGTGCCAGCAGCACGCGACGGGACGGAAACACTGAAGCTTTCTTT. Protein: CASSTRRDGNTEAFF.

The rearrangement links TRBV30 to TRBJ1-1; the match to TRBD1 covers 9 bases. J lost 7 bases, V lost 8 bases, and 5 bases had no gene match. The CDR3 is 11 amino acids. CDR1 is GTSNPN, CDR2 SVGIG, per germline (reference sequence). CDR3 DNA: TGTGCCGGGACAGGGCGGGGTGAAGCTTTCTTT. As protein: CAGTGRGEAFF.

This clone was observed once. The V call is TRBV5-1, the J call TRBJ2-1; the D gene is possibly TRBD2 (5 bases). The CDR3 consists of 13 residues. The ends were cut back, 0 bases at V and 9 bases at J, with 10 bases in the middle. CDR1 is SGHRS, CDR2 YFSETQ, per germline. This CDR3 reads CASSLAGVGEQFF. In DNA form, the CDR3 reads TGCGCCAGCAGCTTGGCCGGGGTGGGTGAGCAGTTCTTC.

The chain employs TRBV6-1 and TRBJ2-7; 11 positions agree with TRBD1. Germline CDR1 MNHNS, CDR2 SASEGT. The CDR3 is 16 amino acids. With V trimmed by 2 bases and J by 2 bases, 5 bases remained unmatched. The CDR3 spells CASSEIRTGGPYEQYF. The DNA for the CDR3 is TGTGCCAGCAGTGAAATTCGGACAGGGGGCCCCTACGAGCAGTACTTC.

The V gene is TRBV2, the J gene TRBJ1-1; the match to TRBD1 covers 12 bases. From germline, CDR1 is SNHLY and CDR2 FYNNEI. There are 13 residues in the CDR3. J lost 4 bases, V lost 10 bases, and 4 bases had no gene match. The CDR3: CATGTGGVTEAFF. As DNA, the CDR3 is TGTGCCACCGGGACAGGGGGCGTCACTGAAGCTTTCTTT.

The rearrangement uses TRBV11-2 and TRBJ2-3; D is possibly TRBD2 (6 bases). CDR1 and CDR2 from the germline V gene are SGHAT and FQNNGV. Trimming took off 0 bases at V and 4 bases at J, with 17 bases between the two ends. This CDR3 region has 17 residues. CDR3 residues: CASSLDLALWGADTQYF. In DNA, the CDR3 is TGTGCCAGCAGCTTAGACCTGGCCCTATGGGGGGCAGATACGCAGTATTTT.

V is TRBV27 and J is TRBJ2-7, with a possible D match to TRBD2 (6 bases). V was cut by 1 base and J by 1 base, with 17 bases left in between. In germline, CDR1 is MNHEY, CDR2 SMNVEV (reference sequence). The length of the CDR3 is 17 residues. The CDR3 nucleotides read TGTGCCAGCAGTTTATACCCCCCCGCGGGACGGTCCTACGAGCAGTACTTC. Translated: CASSLYPPAGRSYEQYF.

CDR3 residues: CASRPAREDTEAFF. For the CDR3, the DNA is TGTGCCAGCAGGCCCGCCCGGGAGGACACTGAAGCTTTCTTT. The rearrangement uses TRBV2 and TRBJ1-1, with D unclear. There are 14 residues in the CDR3. V was trimmed by 6 bases and J by 3 bases, leaving 14 bases between them. CDR1 and CDR2 (germline): SNHLY, FYNNEI.

V gene TRBV6-5 combines with J gene TRBJ1-5; D gene ambiguous. V lost 6 bases, J lost 4 bases, and 10 bases lay in between. The CDR3 is made up of 13 amino acids. Germline V lookup: CDR1 MNHEY, CDR2 SVGAGI. The CDR3 here is CASSPVPNQPQHF. DNA of the CDR3: TGTGCCAGCAGCCCGGTACCTAATCAGCCCCAGCATTTT.

V is TRBV7-2 and J is TRBJ2-7; D is perhaps TRBD1 or TRBD2 (6 bases each). This CDR3 contains 14 residues. Deletions cut 1 base from V and 5 bases from J, with 12 bases between. Germline V lookup: CDR1 SGHTA, CDR2 FQGNSA. The CDR3: CASSLDPGAHEQYV. The CDR3 region has the DNA TGTGCCAGCAGCTTAGATCCGGGGGCCCACGAGCAGTACGTC.

V and J are TRBV4-3 and TRBJ2-6, with D maybe TRBD1 (5 bases). CDR3 size: 16 residues. In germline, CDR1 is LGHNA, CDR2 YSLEER. V was pared by 0 bases and J by 1 base, with 7 bases between. The CDR3 is CASSQEGRSGANVLTF. The CDR3 DNA follows: TGCGCCAGCAGCCAAGAGGGGCGGTCTGGGGCCAACGTCCTGACTTTC.

The count of this clone is one. This chain links TRBV5-1 with TRBJ2-3, with D perhaps TRBD2 (6 bases). The CDR3 is 16 amino acids. Germline V gives CDR1 SGHRS, CDR2 YFSETQ. Trimming stripped 0 bases from V and 3 bases from J, with 14 bases between. DNA for the CDR3: TGCGCCAGCAGCTTGGGCGCCGCGGGGCCTACAGATACGCAGTATTTT. Its translation: CASSLGAAGPTDTQYF.